This is a list of T cell receptor beta chains from one sample in a study of T cell responses to AZD1222 COVID-19 vaccine. Profiled with immunoSEQ multiplex PCR; TCRdb holds only in-frame clones, not every one. Of about 84,000 clones listed, 75% to 90% are singletons. The specimen was peripheral blood, collected 28 days after the second AZD1222 dose. The source is an adult who received the AZD1222 COVID-19 vaccine. CDR3s include the opening cysteine and the closing phenylalanine or tryptophan. Fields, in order: V gene, J gene, CDR3 protein.

TRBV18	TRBJ1-1	CASSPTGTYGTEAFF
TRBV4-2	TRBJ2-5	CASSQTSSPWETQYF
TRBV27	TRBJ1-6	CASSYEARNSPLHF
TRBV27	TRBJ2-2	CASSSTGRSPGELFF
TRBV4-1	TRBJ1-2	CASSRVTDYGYTF
TRBV29-1	TRBJ1-2	CSVEPGGYTF
TRBV25-1	TRBJ2-2	CASSEWGQGNTGELFF
TRBV7-2	TRBJ1-1	CASSLVTETEAFF
TRBV19	TRBJ1-2	CASSMVQGGRGYTF
TRBV4-2	TRBJ1-1	CASSQDAAGTNTEAFF
TRBV7-3	TRBJ2-2	CASSLGLGRATGELFF
TRBV19	TRBJ2-1	CASSPRAMNNEQFF
TRBV19	TRBJ2-1	CASSFGHNEQFF
TRBV5-1	TRBJ1-1	CASSNGYGGTEAFF
TRBV11-3	TRBJ2-2	CASHGGQGLGELFF
TRBV10-3	TRBJ1-5	CAISESTDSNQPQHF
TRBV7-6	TRBJ1-1	CASSLDAGVTEAFF
TRBV10-3	TRBJ1-5	CAISEYAGTGEQPQHF
TRBV5-1	TRBJ1-6	CASSLVQGDSPLHF
TRBV9	TRBJ2-7	CASGRGQARGEQYF
TRBV28	TRBJ2-7	CASSISGRKNEQYF
TRBV28	TRBJ2-7	CASTTGSYEQYF
TRBV6-2/TRBV6-3	TRBJ2-2	CASSYWLAGPNTGELFF
TRBV19	TRBJ2-5	CASSIDSPGQTQYF
TRBV9	TRBJ1-1	CASSVEGQLGTEAFF
TRBV19	TRBJ1-1	CASSDVGGDTEAFF
TRBV6-4	TRBJ1-2	CASSRLTGRCGYTF
TRBV6-2/TRBV6-3	TRBJ2-2	CASSYSGLAGAGELFF
TRBV27	TRBJ2-2	CASLDLGNTGELFF
TRBV3-1/TRBV3-2	TRBJ1-1	CASSQDFAAFF
TRBV7-9	TRBJ1-2	CASSLNREGGYTF
TRBV28	TRBJ1-6	CASSLWGASYNSPLHF
TRBV7-9	TRBJ2-5	CASSQTRETQYF
TRBV28	TRBJ2-7	CASRTSGRPYEQYF
TRBV5-6	TRBJ2-3	CASSLELTIPSTDTQYF
TRBV9	TRBJ2-5	CASSGLGPAETQYF
TRBV7-3	TRBJ1-1	CASSSYPGTEAFF
TRBV5-6	TRBJ2-7	CASRRKGTGGAYEQYF
TRBV19	TRBJ2-3	CASSMGLVGTDTQYF
TRBV19	TRBJ2-1	CASSILGGSYNEQFF
TRBV7-2	TRBJ2-1	CASSRTSGGYNEQFF
TRBV6-1	TRBJ1-2	CASSDQGGRYGYTF
TRBV21-1	TRBJ2-7	CASSKRQTRSYEQYF
TRBV6-5	TRBJ1-1	CASSWISGSEAFF
TRBV7-2	TRBJ1-4	CASSSYRAAREKLFF
TRBV27	TRBJ1-2	CASSLRGPDYGYTF